Each of the 18 T cell receptor beta chains below was sequenced from the same sample in a study of T cells in Graves' hyperthyroidism and ophthalmopathy. It was RNA transcripts that yielded the amplified TCR beta CDR3 regions. The TCR CDR3 was amplified in a first-round RT-PCR using the HTBI primer set. TCRdb processed the multiplex PCR reads anew with MiXCR; each CDR3 protein has one entry. Of around 440,000 distinct CDR3 sequences in the sample, around 14% were seen once. The sequenced sample consisted of blood. The receptors shown here come from a woman aged 18-29 years with Graves' hyperthyroidism.

This clonotype was detected only a few times. The gene calls are TRBV20-1 and TRBJ2-2; TRBD2 might be the D (7 bases). The CDR3 totals 16 residues. The germline V and J ends were trimmed by 5 bases and 4 bases, with 20 bases remaining between them. The germline V gene encodes CDR1 DFQATT and CDR2 SNEGSKA (reference sequence). The DNA for the CDR3 is TGCAGTGCTCTGAGGGGGGGACCCCCGGGCACCGGGGAGCTGTTTTTT. Its translation is CSALRGGPPGTGELFF.

Ten or more counts support this clonotype. The chain recombines TRBV19 with TRBJ1-5; D might be TRBD1 (5 bases). V was cut by 5 bases and J by 7 bases, with 24 bases left in between. Germline CDR1 and CDR2: LNHDA and SQIVND (reference sequence). This CDR3 is built from 17 residues. CDR3 region: CASSFPSLGVQEQPQHF. Written as DNA, the CDR3 is TGTGCCAGTAGTTTCCCCTCTCTGGGGGTCCAGGAACAGCCCCAGCATTTT. Full variable domain (rest looked up from reference TRBV19 and TRBJ1-5): DGGITQSPKYLFRKEGQNVTLSCEQNLNHDAMYWYRQDPGQGLRLIYYSQIVNDFQKGDIAEGYSVSREKKESFPLTVTSAQKNPTAFYLCASSFPSLGVQEQPQHFGDGTRLSIL.

This clonotype was seen many times. Here the CDR3 reads CSARDRVVMGYTF. As DNA, the CDR3 is TGCAGTGCTAGGGACAGGGTCGTAATGGGCTACACCTTC. The chain uses TRBV20-1 and TRBJ1-2; 8 nucleotides align to TRBD1. The CDR3 is 13 amino acids. With 3 bases clipped from V and 8 bases from J, the junction kept 8 bases outside the gene matches. Germline V CDR1 and CDR2: DFQATT, SNEGSKA (reference sequence).

This chain links TRBV12-5 with TRBJ1-1, with D unresolved. There are 13 residues in the CDR3. Looked up from germline, CDR1 is LGHNT and CDR2 is FRNRAP. Trimming stripped 5 bases from V and 5 bases from J, with 12 bases between. As DNA, the CDR3 is TGTGCTAGTGGTAGGTCAGGAAGGACTGAAGCTTTCTTT. Its protein product is CASGRSGRTEAFF. Drawing the rest from reference TRBV12-5 and TRBJ1-1, the complete variable domain is DARVTQTPRHKVTEMGQEVTMRCQPILGHNTVFWYRQTMMQGLELLAYFRNRAPLDDSGMPKDRFSAEMPDATLATLKIQPSEPRDSAVYFCASGRSGRTEAFFGQGTRLTVV.

This clonotype was seen only a few times. The genes are TRBV7-9 and TRBJ1-4, with D uncertain. Germline V gives CDR1 SEHNR, CDR2 FQNEAQ (reference sequence). The CDR3 is 15 amino acids. The V gene lost 3 bases and the J gene lost 2 bases, with 10 bases spanning the gap. The CDR3 bases are TGTGCCAGCAGCTTTCTGAAAAACACTAATGAAAAACTGTTTTTT. This encodes CASSFLKNTNEKLFF.

The chain carries TRBV5-1 and TRBJ2-5; 8 positions agree with TRBD2. The CDR3 is 16 amino acids. V gave up 4 bases and J gave up 4 bases; unmatched junction bases: 12. Germline lookup yields CDR1 SGHRS and CDR2 YFSETQ. The CDR3 bases are TGCGCCAGCAGCGATGGGAGGCAAAGCGGGGGAGAGACCCAGTACTTC. Its protein product is CASSDGRQSGGETQYF.

This CDR3 reads CASSQDRDRGGNQPQHF. The CDR3 DNA follows: TGTGCCAGCAGCCAAGATAGAGACAGGGGTGGCAATCAGCCCCAGCATTTT. This chain uses TRBV4-2 with TRBJ1-5; 8 nucleotides line up with TRBD1. The CDR3 spans 17 residues. Germline CDR1 LGHNA, CDR2 YNFKEQ. The V segment lost 0 bases and the J segment 2 bases; nucleotides outside the gene matches: 6.

This clonotype was counted a few times. The rearrangement links TRBV7-6 to TRBJ1-6; D is uncertain. V lost 6 bases to trimming and J lost 2 bases, with 8 bases between them. Germline values: CDR1 SGHVS, CDR2 FNYEAQ. The CDR3 loop spans 14 amino acids. The CDR3, as DNA: TGTGCCAGCAGGGGCGGGCCCTATAATTCACCCCTCCACTTT. Its translation is CASRGGPYNSPLHF.

Ten or more counts support this clonotype. J is TRBJ1-4 and V is TRBV20-1, with D possibly being TRBD1 (6 bases). Germline loops: CDR1 DFQATT, CDR2 SNEGSKA (reference sequence). V was clipped by 0 bases and J by 2 bases, with 13 bases between them. This CDR3 has 16 amino acids. The CDR3 region is CSARDIGGTTNEKLFF. In DNA form, the CDR3 reads TGCAGTGCTAGAGATATCGGGGGCACGACTAATGAAAAACTGTTTTTT.

With regard to this clonotype: At one end, the junction sequence differs from germline, possibly due to a read error. CDR3 coding DNA: TGTGCCGGCAGCCACCTGACGTCAGGACAGGGGTTGGGTGAGCAGTACTTC. Translation gives CAGSHLTSGQGLGEQYF. The chain joins TRBV3-1 to TRBJ2-7, with 9 bases fitting TRBD1. The CDR3 has 17 amino acids. Germline V gene sequence: CDR1 LGHDT, CDR2 YNNKEL (reference sequence).

This clonotype has at least ten counts. J is TRBJ1-5 and V is TRBV27; D is uncertain. Germline V gene lookup returns CDR1 MNHEY and CDR2 SMNVEV (reference sequence). The CDR3 is made up of 16 amino acids. The germline V and J ends were trimmed by 5 bases and 2 bases, with 16 bases remaining between them. The chain's CDR3 is CASSGYSPYGNQPQHF. CDR3 DNA: TGTGCCAGCAGTGGGTATTCCCCATATGGCAATCAGCCCCAGCATTTT.

This clonotype has ten or more counts. The chain uses TRBV7-9 and TRBJ2-7, with 10 bases lining up with TRBD2. CDR1 is SEHNR and CDR2 is FQNEAQ in the germline V gene (reference sequence). V gave up 3 bases and J gave up 0 bases; unmatched junction bases: 5. This CDR3 spans 16 amino acids. CDR3 protein: CASSLRSGGSSYEQYF. DNA for the CDR3: TGTGCCAGCAGCTTGCGTAGCGGGGGGAGCTCCTACGAGCAGTACTTC.

This clonotype was observed at least ten times. CDR3 nucleotide sequence: TGTGCCAGCAGTGACTGGAATGGCTACACCTTC. It specifies CASSDWNGYTF. The chain combines TRBV2 with TRBJ1-2; the D is unclear. V was clipped by 3 bases and J by 6 bases, with 5 bases between them. In germline, CDR1 is SNHLY, CDR2 FYNNEI. This CDR3 spans 11 amino acids. Combining the CDR3 with reference TRBV2 and TRBJ1-2 gives the whole variable domain EPEVTQTPSHQVTQMGQEVILRCVPISNHLYFYWYRQILGQKVEFLVSFYNNEISEKSEIFDDQFSVERPDGSNFTLKIRSTKLEDSAMYFCASSDWNGYTFGSGTRLTVV.

This clonotype was recorded a few times. The chain uses TRBV20-1 and TRBJ1-4; no clear D gene. Looked up from germline, CDR1 is DFQATT and CDR2 is SNEGSKA (reference sequence). CDR3 length equals 12 residues. V was trimmed by 6 bases and J by 2 bases, leaving 7 bases between them. In nucleotides, the CDR3 is TGCAGTGCCGAGAGGACTAATGAAAAACTGTTTTTT. The encoded protein is CSAERTNEKLFF.

This clonotype was recorded at least ten times. V gene TRBV3-1 combines with J gene TRBJ2-7, with D possibly called TRBD1 or TRBD2 (5 bases each). The CDR3 covers 14 residues. Per germline, CDR1 LGHDT and CDR2 YNNKEL (reference sequence). The germline V and J ends were trimmed by 10 bases and 5 bases, with 21 bases remaining between them. The CDR3 DNA reads TGTGCCACCTCAGGATTTGCACGGGACCACGAGCAGTACTTC. Its protein product is CATSGFARDHEQYF.

This clonotype was detected ten times or more. This chain joins TRBV13 and TRBJ1-2; 7 nucleotides align to TRBD1. Germline CDR1 is PRHDT and CDR2 is FYEKMQ (reference sequence). CDR3 length equals 15 residues. The trim removed 7 bases at V and 7 bases at J, leaving 15 bases unmatched. The CDR3 loop is CASTGQLRLEGGYTF. The CDR3 region has the DNA TGTGCCAGCACGGGACAGCTTCGTTTAGAAGGTGGCTACACCTTC.

This chain connects TRBV5-4 to TRBJ2-3, with D perhaps matching TRBD2 (5 bases). This CDR3 contains 15 residues. Germline CDR1 reads SGHNT; CDR2 reads YYREEE (reference sequence). With 1 base removed from V and 3 bases from J, the gap between germline ends came to 12 bases. In nucleotides, the CDR3 is TGTGCCAGCAGCTTGTCTATCCCGGGAACAGATACGCAGTATTTT. Protein sequence: CASSLSIPGTDTQYF. Looking up the rest from reference TRBV5-4 and TRBJ2-3 gives the full variable domain: ETGVTQSPTHLIKTRGQQVTLRCSSQSGHNTVSWYQQALGQGPQFIFQYYREEENGRGNFPPRFSGLQFPNYSSELNVNALELDDSALYLCASSLSIPGTDTQYFGPGTRLTVL.

This clonotype occurred once. The CDR3 nucleotides are TGTGCCAGTGGGAATGCAGGGGCGTTAAATGAAAAACTGTTTTTT. Protein: CASGNAGALNEKLFF. The V and J genes are TRBV19 and TRBJ1-4; D possibly corresponds to TRBD1 (6 bases). From germline, CDR1 is LNHDA and CDR2 SQIVND (reference sequence). The CDR3 totals 15 residues. Trimming took off 8 bases at V and 5 bases at J, with 18 bases between the two ends.